These T cell receptor beta chains were read from a single sample in a study of PD-1 blockade in mismatch repair-deficient tumors. Produced via immunoSEQ multiplex PCR; TCRdb's table is partial and in-frame only. The sample lists just under 65,000 clones, approximately 90% occurring once. This material consisted of peripheral blood, taken 52 weeks after starting pembrolizumab. The receptors originated from an adult with mismatch repair-deficient cancer. CDR3s include the opening cysteine and the closing phenylalanine or tryptophan. The order of the fields is D gene, V gene, clone size, J gene, CDR3 protein, CDR3 DNA. A D gene is named only where the DNA matches it firmly. Size tells how often a clone was seen (once, few, many) or the class of an expanded clone, and some rows leave it out.

d_call: NA; v_call: TRBV5-1; clone_size: NA; j_call: TRBJ2-7; cdr3_aa: CASSLEGGNFYEQYF; cdr3_nt: TGCGCCAGCAGCTTGGAAGGGGGAAACTTCTACGAGCAGTACTTC
d_call: NA; v_call: TRBV6-1; clone_size: NA; j_call: TRBJ1-1; cdr3_aa: CASRGGFRVGTEAFF; cdr3_nt: TGTGCCAGCAGAGGTGGGTTCCGTGTGGGCACTGAAGCTTTCTTT
d_call: TRBD1; v_call: TRBV10-3; clone_size: NA; j_call: TRBJ2-6; cdr3_aa: CAISESPRQGWGANVLTF; cdr3_nt: TGTGCCATCAGTGAGTCGCCCCGACAGGGGTGGGGGGCCAACGTCCTGACTTTC
d_call: NA; v_call: TRBV5-6; clone_size: NA; j_call: TRBJ2-5; cdr3_aa: CASSLRETQYF; cdr3_nt: TGTGCCAGCAGCTTGAGGGAGACCCAGTACTTC
d_call: NA; v_call: TRBV7-6; clone_size: NA; j_call: TRBJ1-1; cdr3_aa: CASSRTGLGGTEAFF; cdr3_nt: TGTGCCAGCAGTCGAACAGGGTTGGGGGGCACTGAAGCTTTCTTT
d_call: TRBD1; v_call: TRBV4-3; clone_size: NA; j_call: TRBJ1-2; cdr3_aa: CASSRNPTGNYGYTF; cdr3_nt: TGCGCCAGCAGCCGGAACCCGACAGGGAACTATGGCTACACCTTC
d_call: TRBD2; v_call: TRBV5-1; clone_size: NA; j_call: TRBJ2-7; cdr3_aa: CASSTGTSGTYEQYF; cdr3_nt: TGCGCCAGCAGCACCGGGACTAGCGGTACCTACGAGCAGTACTTC
d_call: TRBD2; v_call: TRBV6-1; clone_size: NA; j_call: TRBJ2-1; cdr3_aa: CASSGLAGGDEQFF; cdr3_nt: TGTGCCAGCAGTGGACTAGCGGGAGGCGATGAGCAGTTCTTC
d_call: TRBD1; v_call: TRBV27; clone_size: NA; j_call: TRBJ2-6; cdr3_aa: CASSLLWTGSSGANVLTF; cdr3_nt: TGTGCCAGCAGTTTATTGTGGACAGGGAGCTCTGGGGCCAACGTCCTGACTTTC
d_call: NA; v_call: TRBV5-1; clone_size: NA; j_call: TRBJ1-1; cdr3_aa: CASSLDPTLNTEAFF; cdr3_nt: TGCGCCAGCAGCTTGGATCCAACTTTGAACACTGAAGCTTTCTTT
d_call: TRBD1; v_call: TRBV5-8; clone_size: once; j_call: TRBJ2-7; cdr3_aa: CASGPRQGEVSYEQYF; cdr3_nt: TGTGCCAGCGGCCCACGACAGGGGGAGGTTTCCTACGAGCAGTACTTC
d_call: TRBD1; v_call: TRBV28; clone_size: NA; j_call: TRBJ2-7; cdr3_aa: CASSQAPTGAEQYF; cdr3_nt: TGTGCCAGCAGTCAGGCCCCCACAGGGGCAGAGCAGTACTTC
d_call: TRBD1; v_call: TRBV11-2; clone_size: NA; j_call: TRBJ2-3; cdr3_aa: CASSLPLRDRAGDTQYF; cdr3_nt: TGTGCCAGCAGCTTACCCTTGAGGGACAGGGCGGGGGATACGCAGTATTTT
d_call: NA; v_call: TRBV4-3; clone_size: NA; j_call: TRBJ2-1; cdr3_aa: CASSQGTLRRQFF; cdr3_nt: TGCGCCAGCAGCCAAGGTACCCTCCGGCGGCAGTTCTTC
d_call: NA; v_call: TRBV14; clone_size: NA; j_call: TRBJ2-7; cdr3_aa: CASSQAGDSSYEQYF; cdr3_nt: TGTGCCAGCAGCCAAGCAGGGGATAGCTCCTACGAGCAGTACTTC
d_call: TRBD1; v_call: TRBV6-1; clone_size: NA; j_call: TRBJ1-1; cdr3_aa: CASRWTGSEAFF; cdr3_nt: TGTGCCAGCAGATGGACAGGGAGTGAAGCTTTCTTT
d_call: NA; v_call: TRBV5-5; clone_size: once; j_call: TRBJ2-7; cdr3_aa: CASSRQGRTSYEQYF; cdr3_nt: TGTGCCAGCAGCCGGCAGGGCAGAACCTCCTACGAGCAGTACTTC
d_call: NA; v_call: TRBV7-3; clone_size: once; j_call: TRBJ2-1; cdr3_aa: CASSLTLGAEQFF; cdr3_nt: TGTGCCAGCAGCTTAACTCTGGGAGCTGAGCAGTTCTTC
d_call: NA; v_call: TRBV9; clone_size: few; j_call: TRBJ1-2; cdr3_aa: CASSAPGASGYTF; cdr3_nt: TGTGCCAGCAGCGCCCCGGGGGCGAGTGGCTACACCTTC
d_call: TRBD2; v_call: TRBV30; clone_size: NA; j_call: TRBJ2-4; cdr3_aa: CAWSPGASGNIQYF; cdr3_nt: TGTGCCTGGAGTCCGGGGGCTAGCGGGAACATTCAGTACTTC
d_call: NA; v_call: TRBV4-1; clone_size: NA; j_call: TRBJ2-7; cdr3_aa: CASSHRGGYEQYF; cdr3_nt: TGCGCCAGCAGCCACAGGGGAGGCTACGAGCAGTACTTC
d_call: NA; v_call: TRBV7-9; clone_size: NA; j_call: TRBJ2-2; cdr3_aa: CASSLAVELFF; cdr3_nt: TGTGCCAGCAGCTTAGCGGTAGAGCTGTTTTTT
d_call: TRBD1; v_call: TRBV19; clone_size: NA; j_call: TRBJ2-7; cdr3_aa: CASSLRGTGVYEQYF; cdr3_nt: TGTGCCAGTAGTCTTCGGGGGACAGGGGTCTACGAGCAGTACTTC
d_call: TRBD2; v_call: TRBV5-4; clone_size: NA; j_call: TRBJ2-1; cdr3_aa: CASSPMGLAGVDEQFF; cdr3_nt: TGTGCCAGCAGCCCCATGGGATTAGCGGGAGTCGATGAGCAGTTCTTC
d_call: NA; v_call: TRBV6-1; clone_size: once; j_call: TRBJ1-5; cdr3_aa: CASTIALGQPQHF; cdr3_nt: TGTGCCAGCACTATCGCACTAGGTCAGCCCCAGCATTTT
d_call: TRBD2; v_call: TRBV2; clone_size: NA; j_call: TRBJ2-5; cdr3_aa: CASRGTSGPETQYF; cdr3_nt: TGTGCCAGCAGGGGGACTAGCGGGCCGGAGACCCAGTACTTC
d_call: NA; v_call: TRBV5-3; clone_size: NA; j_call: TRBJ2-1; cdr3_aa: CARVRGPPWLYNEQFF; cdr3_nt: TGTGCCAGAGTCCGGGGCCCCCCCTGGTTATACAATGAGCAGTTCTTC
d_call: NA; v_call: TRBV2; clone_size: once; j_call: TRBJ2-3; cdr3_aa: CASSEYDTRTDTQYF; cdr3_nt: TGTGCCAGCAGTGAATACGACACCCGCACAGATACGCAGTATTTT
d_call: NA; v_call: TRBV2; clone_size: NA; j_call: TRBJ2-7; cdr3_aa: CASSESGPYEQYF; cdr3_nt: TGTGCCAGCAGTGAGAGCGGACCTTACGAGCAGTACTTC
d_call: TRBD1; v_call: TRBV30; clone_size: NA; j_call: TRBJ1-1; cdr3_aa: CAWSAWDRGPDTEAFF; cdr3_nt: TGTGCCTGGAGTGCGTGGGACAGGGGTCCGGACACTGAAGCTTTCTTT
d_call: TRBD2; v_call: TRBV6-6; clone_size: few; j_call: TRBJ2-2; cdr3_aa: CAGREVLGPGELFF; cdr3_nt: TGTGCCGGCCGGGAGGTTTTGGGGCCCGGGGAGCTGTTTTTT
d_call: TRBD1; v_call: TRBV30; clone_size: NA; j_call: TRBJ2-7; cdr3_aa: CAWKDRATYEQYF; cdr3_nt: TGTGCCTGGAAAGACAGGGCTACCTACGAGCAGTACTTC
d_call: NA; v_call: TRBV2; clone_size: NA; j_call: TRBJ2-3; cdr3_aa: CASRTDRNTDTQYF; cdr3_nt: TGTGCCAGCAGGACGGATAGAAACACAGATACGCAGTATTTT
d_call: NA; v_call: TRBV18; clone_size: NA; j_call: TRBJ2-3; cdr3_aa: CASSPELDTQYF; cdr3_nt: TGTGCCAGCTCACCAGAACTCGATACGCAGTATTTT
d_call: NA; v_call: TRBV11-3; clone_size: few; j_call: TRBJ2-2; cdr3_aa: CASSLGRDTGELFF; cdr3_nt: TGTGCCAGCAGCTTAGGCCGGGACACCGGGGAGCTGTTTTTT
d_call: NA; v_call: TRBV5-1; clone_size: once; j_call: TRBJ2-2; cdr3_aa: CASSLVGGLTQSSTGELFF; cdr3_nt: TGCGCCAGCAGCTTGGTTGGGGGGCTCACCCAATCATCCACCGGGGAGCTGTTTTTT
d_call: NA; v_call: TRBV29-1; clone_size: NA; j_call: TRBJ1-2; cdr3_aa: CSVEDWLEDYGYTF; cdr3_nt: TGCAGCGTTGAAGACTGGTTAGAGGACTATGGCTACACCTTC
d_call: NA; v_call: TRBV5-1; clone_size: NA; j_call: TRBJ1-2; cdr3_aa: CASSLVANYGYTF; cdr3_nt: TGCGCCAGCAGCTTGGTAGCGAACTATGGCTACACCTTC
d_call: TRBD1; v_call: TRBV7-8; clone_size: NA; j_call: TRBJ2-7; cdr3_aa: CASSQSRDSSYEQYF; cdr3_nt: TGTGCCAGCAGCCAGAGCCGGGACAGCTCCTACGAGCAGTACTTC
d_call: NA; v_call: TRBV6-9; clone_size: NA; j_call: TRBJ1-2; cdr3_aa: CASSHTLDSVNYGYTF; cdr3_nt: TGTGCCAGCAGTCATACCCTGGACAGCGTAAACTATGGCTACACCTTC
d_call: NA; v_call: TRBV6-6; clone_size: NA; j_call: TRBJ1-1; cdr3_aa: CASSGGEDEAFF; cdr3_nt: TGTGCCAGCAGCGGAGGGGAGGACGAAGCTTTCTTT
d_call: TRBD1; v_call: TRBV6-1; clone_size: NA; j_call: TRBJ2-3; cdr3_aa: CASSEDRGLTDTQYF; cdr3_nt: TGTGCCAGCAGTGAGGACAGGGGACTCACAGATACGCAGTATTTT